The T cell receptor (beta chain) described here comes from a study of long-term antiretroviral therapy in people with HIV. No fewer than two post-ART and no fewer than one pre-ART PBMC samples existed for each donor. Run at survey level, the immunoSEQ assay was version v3.0. Profiling relied on immunoSEQ multiplex PCR, and the TCRdb table lists in-frame clones only, not all of them. The sample carries about 17,000 clones, roughly 78% recorded once. This material consisted of unsorted PBMCs, taken at the start of antiretroviral therapy. This sequence originates from a man younger than 45 with HIV.

In DNA form, the CDR3 reads TGTGCCAGTAGTATAGGTAAGGATCAGCCCCAGCATTTT. Translated: CASSIGKDQPQHF. The chain is built from TRBV19 and TRBJ1-5; D is uncertain. The V end was cut by 1 base, the J end by 5 bases, with 6 bases between. The CDR3 covers 13 residues. Germline CDR1 is LNHDA and CDR2 is SQIVND (reference sequence).